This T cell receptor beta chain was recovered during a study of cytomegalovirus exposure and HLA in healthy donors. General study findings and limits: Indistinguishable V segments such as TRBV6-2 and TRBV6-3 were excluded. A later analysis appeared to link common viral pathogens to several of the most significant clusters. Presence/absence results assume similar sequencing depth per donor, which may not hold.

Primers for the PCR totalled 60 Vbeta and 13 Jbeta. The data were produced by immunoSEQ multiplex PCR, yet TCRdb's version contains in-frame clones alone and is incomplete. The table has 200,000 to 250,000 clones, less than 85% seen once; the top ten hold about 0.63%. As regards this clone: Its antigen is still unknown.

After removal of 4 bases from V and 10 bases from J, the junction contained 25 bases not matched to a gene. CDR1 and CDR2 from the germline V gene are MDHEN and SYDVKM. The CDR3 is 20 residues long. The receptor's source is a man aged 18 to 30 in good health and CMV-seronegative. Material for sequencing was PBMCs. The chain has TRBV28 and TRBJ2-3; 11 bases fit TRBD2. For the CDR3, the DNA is TGTGCCAGCAGTTCAGTATTCGCCCTAGCGGGAGGCTCATTTCAAGTTGCGCAGTATTTT. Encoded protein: CASSSVFALAGGSFQVAQYF.